One sample yielded the 32 T cell receptor beta chains listed below, sequenced in a study of technical replicates of blood from a few donors. Some clones are missing from TCRdb's copy, which holds only in-frame ones; the method was immunoSEQ multiplex PCR. The sample lists about 100,000 clones, approximately 94% occurring once. The sequenced material came from T cells isolated from PBMCs. These receptors came from a human donor in good health.

The chain recombines TRBV5-1 with TRBJ2-2; 9 nucleotides match TRBD2. The CDR3 runs 16 residues. Germline values: CDR1 SGHRS, CDR2 YFSETQ. V shed 4 bases and J 5 bases; nucleotides not matched to a gene: 9. In DNA, the CDR3 is TGCGCCAGCAGCCCGTTAGCGGGAGTGGATACCGGGGAGCTGTTTTTT. As protein: CASSPLAGVDTGELFF. Full variable domain (remainder filled in from reference TRBV5-1 and TRBJ2-2): KAGVTQTPRYLIKTRGQQVTLSCSPISGHRSVSWYQQTPGQGLQFLFEYFSETQRNKGNFPGRFSGRQFSNSRSEMNVSTLELGDSALYLCASSPLAGVDTGELFFGEGSRLTVL.

The CDR3 is CASSQEVRLEMNTGELFF. In DNA form, the CDR3 reads TGCGCCAGCAGCCAAGAAGTACGTCTAGAGATGAACACCGGGGAGCTGTTTTTT. The chain couples TRBV4-1 to TRBJ2-2; no firm D call. In germline, CDR1 is MGHRA, CDR2 YSYEKL. Trimming stripped 0 bases from V and 1 base from J, with 15 bases between. The length of the CDR3 is 18 residues.

The chain is built from TRBV5-4 and TRBJ2-3, with TRBD2 as a possible D gene (7 bases). Germline V CDR1 and CDR2: SGHNT, YYREEE (reference sequence). The CDR3 has 16 residues. Trimming took off 4 bases at V and 4 bases at J, with 19 bases between the two ends. The CDR3 sequence is CASSPNTGGRADTQYF. CDR3 DNA: TGTGCCAGCAGCCCCAATACGGGGGGCCGCGCAGATACGCAGTATTTT.

The chain has TRBV30 and TRBJ1-1; D perhaps matches TRBD1 (6 bases). The CDR3 loop spans 13 amino acids. Germline lookup yields CDR1 GTSNPN and CDR2 SVGIG (reference sequence). V was cut by 4 bases and J by 5 bases, with 14 bases left in between. CDR3 bases: TGTGCCTGGAAGCGGGGGGCAGGGACTGAAGCTTTCTTT. Residues: CAWKRGAGTEAFF.

Worth noting for this clone: This sample also contains other DNA sequences that code for the same CDR3. The chain uses TRBV5-1 and TRBJ2-3, with 8 nucleotides matching TRBD1. V dropped 0 bases and J dropped 0; count of bases not matched to a gene: 0. The CDR3 runs to 15 residues. The V gene's germline CDR1 is SGHRS and CDR2 YFSETQ. The CDR3 is CASSLGDRSTDTQYF. CDR3 DNA: TGCGCCAGCAGCTTGGGGGACAGGAGCACAGATACGCAGTATTTT.

In DNA, the CDR3 is TGTGCCAGCAGCCCCTCACTAGCGGAGGACTACGAGCAGTACTTC. The encoded protein is CASSPSLAEDYEQYF. The chain couples TRBV9 to TRBJ2-7; TRBD2 aligns across 8 bases. The CDR3 sequence is 15 residues long. CDR1 SGDLS and CDR2 YYNGEE come from the germline V gene. Trimming at V came to 4 bases and at J to 3 bases, leaving 9 bases not matched to a gene.

This chain joins TRBV19 and TRBJ2-1; 11 bases fit TRBD2. The germline CDR1 and CDR2 sequences are LNHDA and SQIVND (reference sequence). This CDR3 region has 15 residues. Unmatched junction bases numbered 5, after V lost 5 bases and J lost 5 bases. CDR3 region: CASSYGTSGNNEQFF. DNA of the CDR3: TGTGCCAGTAGTTATGGGACTAGCGGAAACAATGAGCAGTTCTTC.

The chain links TRBV28 to TRBJ1-5; 10 bases map to TRBD1. The CDR3 is 15 amino acids. V was clipped by 5 bases and J by 2 bases; unmatched bases: 3. Germline values: CDR1 MDHEN, CDR2 SYDVKM. CDR3 in DNA: TGTGCCAGCAGTCCGACAGGGGGCGGCAATCAGCCCCAGCATTTT. Protein sequence: CASSPTGGGNQPQHF.

V usage is TRBV10-3 and J usage is TRBJ2-2, with 10 bases that match TRBD2. V lost 3 bases to trimming and J lost 4 bases; unmatched junction nucleotides: 2. CDR1 is ENHRY, CDR2 SYGVKD, per germline. The CDR3 length is 15 residues. The DNA for the CDR3 is TGTGCCATCAGTGATTCTAGCGGGAGCACCGGGGAGCTGTTTTTT. It encodes CAISDSSGSTGELFF.

The table lists this clone with a count of one. This chain links TRBV2 with TRBJ1-1; 9 bases line up with TRBD1. The V gene's germline CDR1 is SNHLY and CDR2 FYNNEI. The CDR3 covers 17 residues. Trimming at V came to 2 bases and at J to 0 bases, leaving 7 bases not matched to a gene. CDR3 sequence: CASSEPGQGPMNTEAFF. CDR3 nucleotide sequence: TGTGCCAGCAGTGAACCCGGACAGGGGCCGATGAACACTGAAGCTTTCTTT. Drawing the rest from reference TRBV2 and TRBJ1-1, the complete variable domain is EPEVTQTPSHQVTQMGQEVILRCVPISNHLYFYWYRQILGQKVEFLVSFYNNEISEKSEIFDDQFSVERPDGSNFTLKIRSTKLEDSAMYFCASSEPGQGPMNTEAFFGQGTRLTVV.

The gene calls are TRBV20-1 and TRBJ2-3; D is undetermined. Trimming took off 2 bases at V and 6 bases at J, with 6 bases between the two ends. This CDR3 comprises 11 residues. Germline V lookup: CDR1 DFQATT, CDR2 SNEGSKA (reference sequence). As DNA, the CDR3 is TGCAGTGCTAGACGCGCCGATACGCAGTATTTT. Translated, it gives CSARRADTQYF.

CDR3 region: CASSVGQGASYEQYF. The CDR3 region has the DNA TGTGCCAGCAGCGTCGGACAGGGGGCTTCCTACGAGCAGTACTTC. J is TRBJ2-7 and V is TRBV9, with TRBD1 identical over 11 bases. With V trimmed by 2 bases and J by 1 base, 2 bases remained unmatched. Germline CDR1 is SGDLS and CDR2 is YYNGEE. The CDR3 is 15 residues long.

This rearrangement joins TRBV27 to TRBJ1-6; unclear D gene. The ends were cut back, 0 bases at V and 13 bases at J, with 7 bases in the middle. This CDR3 has 12 amino acids. Per the germline V gene, CDR1 is MNHEY and CDR2 is SMNVEV (reference sequence). CDR3 bases: TGTGCCAGCAGTTTATCAGGGAGGCCCCTCCACTTT. Translation: CASSLSGRPLHF.

The chain joins TRBV10-2 to TRBJ2-2, with TRBD2 as a possible D gene (5 bases). Trimming took off 7 bases at V and 4 bases at J, with 16 bases between the two ends. Germline lookup yields CDR1 WSHSY and CDR2 SAAADI. The CDR3 loop spans 15 amino acids. The CDR3 here is CASTYAQRPTGELFF. The CDR3 coding sequence is TGCGCCAGCACTTACGCTCAGCGGCCCACCGGGGAGCTGTTTTTT.

J is TRBJ2-6 and V is TRBV15; 7 bases map to TRBD1. The V gene end was trimmed by 7 bases and the J gene end by 0 bases; junction bases not matched to a gene: 6. CDR3 size: 16 residues. Germline V lookup: CDR1 LNHNV, CDR2 YYDKDF (reference sequence). The CDR3 sequence: CATMGQSSSGANVLTF. As DNA, the CDR3 is TGTGCCACCATGGGACAGTCAAGCTCTGGGGCCAACGTCCTGACTTTC.

The chain employs TRBV10-2 and TRBJ2-7, with a weak D call TRBD2 (6 bases). From germline, CDR1 is WSHSY and CDR2 SAAADI. Trimming removed 0 bases at V and 4 bases at J, with 10 bases between. The CDR3 runs 14 residues. The CDR3 loop reads CASSESNAGYEQYF. The CDR3 DNA is TGCGCCAGCAGTGAGTCGAATGCGGGGTACGAGCAGTACTTC.

The V and J genes are TRBV7-9 and TRBJ1-2; 8 nucleotides align to TRBD1. CDR1 is SEHNR and CDR2 is FQNEAQ in the germline V gene (reference sequence). V lost 2 bases and J lost 4; bases outside the gene matches: 15. The CDR3 length is 18 residues. CDR3 amino acids: CASSLLAVGQGRRYGYTF. CDR3 DNA: TGTGCCAGCAGCTTACTAGCTGTCGGACAGGGAAGGCGCTATGGCTACACCTTC.

The rearrangement links TRBV5-1 to TRBJ2-7; D is uncertain. The CDR3 is 14 residues long. Germline CDR1 SGHRS, CDR2 YFSETQ. V was clipped by 0 bases and J by 6 bases, with 13 bases between them. CDR3 nucleotides: TGCGCCAGCAGCTTGGGCTTCTCTGGGCGCGAGCAGTACTTC. This sequence encodes CASSLGFSGREQYF.

CDR3 DNA: TGTGCCAGCAGCTTAGCGCCCGAGAGGGAATTCTACGAGCAGTACTTC. This gives the protein CASSLAPEREFYEQYF. The chain joins TRBV7-6 to TRBJ2-7; maybe TRBD2 (5 bases). Trimming removed 0 bases at V and 3 bases at J, with 15 bases between. This CDR3 contains 16 residues. From germline, CDR1 is SGHVS and CDR2 FNYEAQ. Together with reference TRBV7-6 and TRBJ2-7, the CDR3 gives the full variable domain: GAGVSQSPRYKVTKRGQDVALRCDPISGHVSLYWYRQALGQGPEFLTYFNYEAQQDKSGLPNDRFSAERPEGSISTLTIQRTEQRDSAMYRCASSLAPEREFYEQYFGPGTRLTVT.

This rearrangement joins TRBV7-9 to TRBJ2-5; D might be TRBD1 (9 bases). Trimming shortened V by 2 bases and J by 3 bases, and 22 bases separated the two germline ends. This CDR3 has 18 residues. Per the germline V gene, CDR1 is SEHNR and CDR2 is FQNEAQ (reference sequence). CDR3 loop: CASSLSTGGREGEETQYF. The DNA for the CDR3 is TGTGCCAGCAGCTTATCAACAGGGGGCCGGGAGGGGGAAGAGACCCAGTACTTC.

DNA for the CDR3: TGTGCCAGTAGTATTAACTATAATGAGCAGTTCTTC. This encodes CASSINYNEQFF. This rearrangement joins TRBV19 to TRBJ2-1; D is ambiguous. Germline V gene data show CDR1 as LNHDA and CDR2 as SQIVND (reference sequence). Trimming removed 3 bases from V and 7 bases from J, with 7 bases in between. The CDR3 loop spans 12 amino acids.

Here the CDR3 reads CASSQDPGRRGEAFF. Written as DNA, the CDR3 is TGTGCCAGCAGCCAAGATCCCGGGAGGAGAGGTGAAGCTTTCTTT. This chain links TRBV14 with TRBJ1-1; D is ambiguous. The CDR3 has 15 residues. The germline V and J ends were trimmed by 0 bases and 7 bases, with 15 bases remaining between them. Looked up from germline, CDR1 is SGHDN and CDR2 is FVKESK.

The chain recombines TRBV7-8 with TRBJ1-1; D uncertain. Germline V gene lookup returns CDR1 SGHVS and CDR2 FQNEAQ. V lost 3 bases to trimming and J lost 1 base, with 9 bases between them. This CDR3 is built from 14 residues. The CDR3 is CASSLSTANTEAFF. In DNA, the CDR3 is TGTGCCAGCAGCTTGTCCACAGCGAACACTGAAGCTTTCTTT.

V and J are TRBV14 and TRBJ2-7; possibly TRBD1 for D (6 bases). This CDR3 has 14 amino acids. Trimming left V 1 base short and J 1 base short, with 8 bases between. Germline lookup yields CDR1 SGHDN and CDR2 FVKESK. The CDR3 reads CASSQAQGSYEQYF. The CDR3 bases are TGTGCCAGCAGCCAAGCCCAGGGGTCCTACGAGCAGTACTTC.

The chain joins TRBV27 to TRBJ2-2, with 12 positions matching TRBD1. After removal of 6 bases from V and 7 bases from J, the junction contained 3 bases not matched to a gene. The CDR3 is made up of 14 amino acids. Per germline, CDR1 MNHEY and CDR2 SMNVEV (reference sequence). CDR3 DNA sequence: TGTGCCAGCAGGGGGACAGGGGGCAGCGGGGAGCTGTTTTTT. It encodes CASRGTGGSGELFF.

This chain links TRBV11-2 with TRBJ2-7; possible D gene TRBD1, 6 bases. Germline CDR1 is SGHAT and CDR2 is FQNNGV. The V end was cut by 6 bases, the J end by 2 bases, with 17 bases between. This CDR3 comprises 15 residues. The CDR3 DNA is TGTGCCAGCAGAAAACTACAGGGCCACCCCTACGAGCAGTACTTC. Translating it yields CASRKLQGHPYEQYF.

This clone was seen a single time. An end of the junction differs from the germline gene, which may be a read error. The chain is built from TRBV7-7 and TRBJ2-1; 10 nucleotides line up with TRBD2. The CDR3 extends over 16 amino acids. Germline V gene sequence: CDR1 SSHAT, CDR2 FNYEAQ (reference sequence). CDR3 nucleotides: TGTGCTAGCAGCTTAGTCGGGACTAGCGCCTACAATGAGCAGTTCTTC. Translated, it gives CASSLVGTSAYNEQFF.

V is TRBV5-4 and J is TRBJ2-1; possibly TRBD2 for D (6 bases). CDR1 is SGHNT and CDR2 is YYREEE in the germline V gene (reference sequence). With 4 bases removed from V and 8 bases from J, the gap between germline ends came to 19 bases. The CDR3 is 15 amino acids. DNA for the CDR3: TGTGCCAGCAGCCGCCGGGACTCCTCACCCCATGAGCAGTTCTTC. Residues: CASSRRDSSPHEQFF.

The chain combines TRBV25-1 with TRBJ2-3; TRBD2 might be the D (7 bases). The V gene's germline CDR1 is MGHDK and CDR2 SYGVNS. This CDR3 is 15 amino acids long. V gave up 5 bases and J gave up 4 bases, with 16 bases separating them. In DNA, the CDR3 is TGTGCCAGCAGTCCCTATCGGGGGGCCGCAGATACGCAGTATTTT. It is translated as CASSPYRGAADTQYF.

This rearrangement joins TRBV18 to TRBJ2-1; 14 nucleotides align to TRBD2. This CDR3 is 17 amino acids long. Germline CDR1 reads KGHSH; CDR2 reads LQKENI. With V trimmed by 6 bases and J by 6 bases, 10 bases remained unmatched. The CDR3 loop reads CASSPGTSGSRVNEQFF. Here the CDR3 DNA reads TGTGCCAGCTCTCCTGGGACTAGCGGGAGTCGTGTCAATGAGCAGTTCTTC. The full variable domain, its missing parts supplied by reference TRBV18 and TRBJ2-1, is NAGVMQNPRHLVRRRGQEARLRCSPMKGHSHVYWYRQLPEEGLKFMVYLQKENIIDESGMPKERFSAEFPKEGPSILRIQQVVRGDSAAYFCASSPGTSGSRVNEQFFGPGTRLTVL.

The CDR3 is CASSRAPGSTDTQYF. In nucleotides, the CDR3 is TGTGCCAGCAGCCGTGCTCCGGGTTCCACAGATACGCAGTATTTT. The chain recombines TRBV7-3 with TRBJ2-3; D is unclear. CDR3 length: 15 residues. The V and J ends lost 5 bases and 2 bases respectively, with 14 bases between them. The germline V gene has CDR1 SGHTA and CDR2 FQGTGA.

The V call is TRBV6-5, the J call TRBJ2-7, with a weak D call TRBD2 (5 bases). The germline gives CDR1 MNHEY, CDR2 SVGAGI. The CDR3 contains 14 residues. The V end was cut by 7 bases, the J end by 2 bases, with 15 bases between. The DNA of the CDR3 is TGTGCCAGCACCCGGGAATTCCCTGCCTACGAGCAGTACTTC. It encodes CASTREFPAYEQYF.